The 30 T cell receptor beta chains presented below share a single source sample, sequenced in a study of blood T cell repertoires in COVID-19. Clones were read by immunoSEQ multiplex PCR, and TCRdb kept only the in-frame ones, dropping some. Of some 190,000 clones listed, 85% to 90% were seen once; the top ten hold approximately 1.5%. Specimen: peripheral blood. These receptors were taken from a man between 18 and 35 years old with active or convalescent COVID-19.

For the CDR3, the DNA is TGTGCCAGCAGCTTACTGGCTAACACTGAAGCTTTCTTT. It translates to CASSLLANTEAFF. This chain joins TRBV7-9 and TRBJ1-1; D remains ambiguous. Per germline, CDR1 SEHNR and CDR2 FQNEAQ (reference sequence). The CDR3 is 13 residues long. Deletions cut 2 bases from V and 2 bases from J, with 6 bases between.

This sequence joins TRBV18 and TRBJ2-7; the D gene is possibly TRBD1 (6 bases). V lost 5 bases and J lost 4, with 9 bases in between. The CDR3 has 12 residues. CDR1 KGHSH and CDR2 LQKENI come from the germline V gene. CDR3 region: CASSSGQYEQYF. The CDR3 nucleotides are TGTGCCAGCTCATCAGGACAGTACGAGCAGTACTTC.

The chain joins TRBV7-9 to TRBJ1-2, with TRBD1 identical over 10 bases. The germline V gene encodes CDR1 SEHNR and CDR2 FQNEAQ (reference sequence). The CDR3 covers 14 residues. Trimming took 5 bases from V and 6 from J; bases not matched to a gene: 6. As DNA, the CDR3 is TGTGCCAGCAGCCGGACAGGGGGGATCGATGGCTACACCTTC. Its protein is CASSRTGGIDGYTF.

The rearrangement joins TRBV6-5 to TRBJ2-1, with 7 bases identical to TRBD1. V shed 4 bases and J 4 bases; nucleotides not matched to a gene: 4. Germline CDR1 MNHEY, CDR2 SVGAGI. This CDR3 has 14 amino acids. Written as DNA, the CDR3 is TGTGCCAGCAGTTTTCCGGGACAGTACAATGAGCAGTTCTTC. It yields the protein CASSFPGQYNEQFF.

This chain links TRBV5-1 with TRBJ2-1; 7 positions match TRBD2. CDR3 length equals 15 residues. The V and J ends lost 5 bases and 9 bases, in that order; junction bases with no gene match: 14. CDR1 and CDR2 from the germline V gene are SGHRS and YFSETQ. The CDR3 spells CASSTRGPREGEQFF. CDR3 nucleotide sequence: TGCGCCAGCAGTACCCGAGGACCCAGGGAGGGTGAGCAGTTCTTC.

V and J are TRBV27 and TRBJ2-7, with D unclear. CDR3 length equals 13 residues. V shed 5 bases and J shed 2 bases, with 10 bases lying between them. The V gene's germline CDR1 is MNHEY and CDR2 SMNVEV (reference sequence). The DNA of the CDR3 is TGTGCCAGCAGTCTATTAGGAGCCTACGAGCAGTACTTC. Translated, it gives CASSLLGAYEQYF.

CDR3 bases: TGCGCCAGCAGCTCCGTCGCGGGACAGGGCGTTAATTCACCCCTCCACTTT. It specifies CASSSVAGQGVNSPLHF. The chain combines TRBV5-1 with TRBJ1-6, with 9 bases matching TRBD1. With 3 bases clipped from V and 6 bases from J, the junction kept 10 bases outside the gene matches. Germline loops: CDR1 SGHRS, CDR2 YFSETQ. CDR3 length: 17 residues.

This clone was seen just once. The genes are TRBV18 and TRBJ1-5; 8 bases match TRBD1. This CDR3 contains 18 residues. Losses at the gene ends were 6 bases for V and 3 bases for J; bases not matched to a gene: 16. Germline assignment: CDR1 KGHSH and CDR2 LQKENI. DNA of the CDR3: TGTGCCAGCTCCCCCTTTTCTTCCGGGACAGGTAACAATCAGCCCCAGCATTTT. It is translated as CASSPFSSGTGNNQPQHF.

This chain connects TRBV12-3 or TRBV12-4 to TRBJ1-1; D gene ambiguous. This CDR3 is 13 amino acids long. V shed 5 bases and J shed 8 bases, with 15 bases lying between them. The CDR3 DNA follows: TGTGCCAGCAGTATGACAAGCCCCGCGGAAGCTTTCTTT. Amino acid sequence: CASSMTSPAEAFF.

The chain uses TRBV27 and TRBJ2-7, with a tentative D call TRBD2 (5 bases). This CDR3 spans 13 amino acids. Germline assignment: CDR1 MNHEY and CDR2 SMNVEV (reference sequence). Trimming removed 5 bases from V and 2 bases from J, with 10 bases in between. The CDR3 protein is CASSPDSTYEQYF. DNA for the CDR3: TGTGCCAGCAGTCCGGACTCAACCTACGAGCAGTACTTC.

The rearrangement links TRBV28 to TRBJ2-7; the D is unclear. Trimming left V 6 bases short and J 3 bases short, with 12 bases between. CDR1 and CDR2 (germline): MDHEN, SYDVKM. CDR3 length: 13 amino acids. CDR3 bases: TGTGCCAGCAGCCTACAGCTACTCTACGAGCAGTACTTC. The encoded protein is CASSLQLLYEQYF.

The chain combines TRBV2 with TRBJ1-2; tentatively, D is TRBD1 (5 bases). Trimming removed 4 bases at V and 4 bases at J, with 16 bases between. The CDR3 consists of 15 residues. Germline loops: CDR1 SNHLY, CDR2 FYNNEI. The CDR3 is CASSVGQGGLYGYTF. The CDR3 region has the DNA TGTGCCAGCAGTGTGGGGCAAGGAGGGCTCTATGGCTACACCTTC.

This clone was detected only once. The V and J genes are TRBV7-9 and TRBJ2-7; TRBD1 matches 11 bases. The CDR3 spans 15 residues. V trimming: 7 bases; J trimming: 3 bases; junction bases outside the gene matches: 8. The germline gives CDR1 SEHNR, CDR2 FQNEAQ (reference sequence). The CDR3 spells CASTWDRGFFYEQYF. The CDR3 coding sequence is TGTGCCAGCACCTGGGACAGGGGGTTTTTCTACGAGCAGTACTTC. Together with reference TRBV7-9 and TRBJ2-7, the CDR3 gives the full variable domain: DTGVSQNPRHKITKRGQNVTFRCDPISEHNRLYWYRQTLGQGPEFLTYFQNEAQLEKSRLLSDRFSAERPKGSFSTLEIQRTEQGDSAMYLCASTWDRGFFYEQYFGPGTRLTVT.

This chain joins TRBV11-2 and TRBJ2-1; a possible D gene is TRBD1 (6 bases). V gave up 6 bases and J gave up 6 bases, with 18 bases separating them. Germline-derived CDR1 and CDR2 are SGHAT and FQNNGV. The CDR3 has 15 residues. In nucleotides, the CDR3 is TGTGCCAGCAGATGGGGGCCGTACGCTTCCAATGAGCAGTTCTTC. Translating it yields CASRWGPYASNEQFF.

This clone was seen a single time. The CDR3 spells CASSQDLLSTDTQYF. In DNA, the CDR3 is TGCGCCAGCAGCCAAGATCTCCTAAGCACAGATACGCAGTATTTT. This chain joins TRBV4-3 and TRBJ2-3; unclear D gene. The CDR3 length is 15 residues. V was clipped by 0 bases and J by 0 bases, with 7 bases between them. Germline V gene data show CDR1 as LGHNA and CDR2 as YSLEER.

The chain carries TRBV7-8 and TRBJ2-5; 14 bases agree with TRBD2. With 7 bases clipped from V and 4 bases from J, the junction kept 17 bases outside the gene matches. Germline V gene data show CDR1 as SGHVS and CDR2 as FQNEAQ. CDR3 size: 19 residues. The CDR3 DNA reads as TGTGCCAGCACCTTCGGGACAAGACTAGCGGGAGGGTTTGGAGAGACCCAGTACTTC. Protein: CASTFGTRLAGGFGETQYF.

This clone was detected a few times. The rearrangement links TRBV7-9 to TRBJ1-2, with D possibly matching TRBD1 (6 bases). This CDR3 has 13 residues. CDR1 and CDR2 from the germline V gene are SEHNR and FQNEAQ (reference sequence). The V gene lost 5 bases and the J gene lost 4 bases, with 11 bases spanning the gap. CDR3 loop: CASSATGVYGYTF. In nucleotides, the CDR3 is TGTGCCAGCAGCGCGACAGGAGTCTATGGCTACACCTTC.

This sequence joins TRBV28 and TRBJ2-7; weak D call: TRBD2 (5 bases). Trimming took 6 bases from V and 7 from J, leaving 7 bases between them. Looked up from germline, CDR1 is MDHEN and CDR2 is SYDVKM. This CDR3 comprises 10 residues. The CDR3 nucleotides read TGTGCCAGCAGCCCGGGGGAGCAGTACTTC. Residues: CASSPGEQYF.

The gene calls are TRBV18 and TRBJ2-7; D perhaps matches TRBD1 (6 bases). There are 14 residues in the CDR3. Trimming removed 6 bases from V and 0 bases from J, with 12 bases in between. Germline CDR1 reads KGHSH; CDR2 reads LQKENI. The DNA of the CDR3 is TGTGCCAGCTCGACCGGACAGATCTCCTACGAGCAGTACTTC. Translated, it gives CASSTGQISYEQYF.

The V call is TRBV7-2, the J call TRBJ1-5; 7 bases fit TRBD1. Germline CDR1 is SGHTA and CDR2 is FQGNSA. V lost 0 bases, J lost 9 bases, and 5 bases stayed unmatched. This CDR3 comprises 14 residues. The CDR3 is CASSLAGQVMPQHF. The CDR3 DNA reads as TGTGCCAGCAGCTTAGCCGGACAGGTGATGCCCCAGCATTTT.

This clone was seen more than once but under ten times. Other DNA sequences in this specimen translate into the identical CDR3. The V call is TRBV7-2, the J call TRBJ1-6; D ambiguous. The V end was cut by 0 bases, the J end by 0 bases, with 3 bases between. The germline CDR1 and CDR2 sequences are SGHTA and FQGNSA. CDR3 length: 15 residues. CDR3 region: CASSLAASYNSPLHF. CDR3 DNA: TGTGCCAGCAGCTTAGCGGCCTCCTATAATTCACCCCTCCACTTT.

In this sample, this clone turned up once. The chain has TRBV4-2 and TRBJ2-1; 11 nucleotides align to TRBD1. Germline loops: CDR1 LGHNA, CDR2 YNFKEQ. This CDR3 has 17 residues. The V and J ends lost 0 bases and 6 bases, in that order; junction bases with no gene match: 7. The CDR3 sequence is CASSQDPPGTGGNEQFF. The DNA of the CDR3 is TGTGCCAGCAGCCAAGACCCTCCGGGGACAGGGGGCAATGAGCAGTTCTTC.

The V and J genes are TRBV25-1 and TRBJ1-1; 8 positions match TRBD1. CDR3 length: 14 amino acids. The V gene end was trimmed by 4 bases and the J gene end by 5 bases; junction bases not matched to a gene: 6. Germline lookup yields CDR1 MGHDK and CDR2 SYGVNS. The CDR3 spells CASSGTGSGTEAFF. CDR3 bases: TGTGCCAGCAGTGGGACAGGGTCTGGGACTGAAGCTTTCTTT.

This clone was counted once. V is TRBV18 and J is TRBJ2-5; TRBD2 agrees at 9 bases. In germline, CDR1 is KGHSH, CDR2 LQKENI. Unmatched junction bases numbered 2, after V lost 5 bases and J lost 4 bases. The CDR3 runs 13 residues. The CDR3 spells CASSLLAGETQYF. For the CDR3, the DNA is TGTGCCAGCTCATTACTAGCGGGAGAGACCCAGTACTTC.

This clone was found a few times. The V call is TRBV5-8, the J call TRBJ1-2, with D unresolved. The CDR3 has 12 amino acids. V was trimmed by 2 bases and J by 8 bases, leaving 10 bases between them. From germline, CDR1 is SGHTS and CDR2 YDEGEE. The CDR3 is CASSFPGYGYTF. CDR3 in DNA: TGTGCCAGCAGCTTTCCGGGGTACGGCTACACCTTC. The full variable domain, with the rest looked up from reference TRBV5-8 and TRBJ1-2, is EAGVTQSPTHLIKTRGQQATLRCSPISGHTSVYWYQQALGLGLQFLLWYDEGEERNRGNFPPRFSGRQFPNYSSELNVNALELEDSALYLCASSFPGYGYTFGSGTRLTVV.

This sequence joins TRBV19 and TRBJ2-7, with a tentative D call TRBD2 (5 bases). Germline assignment: CDR1 LNHDA and CDR2 SQIVND (reference sequence). V gave up 5 bases and J gave up 3 bases, with 14 bases separating them. The CDR3 runs to 14 residues. The CDR3 DNA sequence: TGTGCCAGTAGTCCCGCGGGCAACAACTACGAGCAGTACTTC. Amino acid sequence: CASSPAGNNYEQYF.

This chain links TRBV5-1 with TRBJ2-1, with D possibly being TRBD2 (6 bases). V was clipped by 3 bases and J by 0 bases, with 19 bases between them. This CDR3 is built from 18 residues. Germline V gene data show CDR1 as SGHRS and CDR2 as YFSETQ. In DNA, the CDR3 is TGCGCCAGCAGCTCAGGAGGGAAACTCTCCAGCTCCTACAATGAGCAGTTCTTC. It translates to CASSSGGKLSSSYNEQFF.

The chain combines TRBV7-8 with TRBJ1-2; no clear D gene. The CDR3 sequence is 12 residues long. Trimming removed 5 bases at V and 8 bases at J, with 12 bases between. Looked up from germline, CDR1 is SGHVS and CDR2 is FQNEAQ. The CDR3 DNA reads TGTGCCAGCAGCCCAGTAGCGGGGGGCTACACCTTC. This sequence encodes CASSPVAGGYTF.

In its sample, this clone was seen once. The chain joins TRBV28 to TRBJ2-5, with TRBD2 matching 7 bases. The V gene's germline CDR1 is MDHEN and CDR2 SYDVKM. The length of the CDR3 is 14 residues. V shed 6 bases and J 3 bases; nucleotides not matched to a gene: 7. The CDR3 protein is CASSPGGGEETQYF. In DNA form, the CDR3 reads TGTGCCAGCAGCCCGGGGGGAGGGGAAGAGACCCAGTACTTC.

This sequence joins TRBV24-1 and TRBJ2-5, with 11 positions matching TRBD1. V shed 4 bases, J shed 5 bases, and the junction held 14 bases outside the gene matches. Germline V lookup: CDR1 KGHDR, CDR2 SFDVKD. CDR3 length: 18 residues. The CDR3 spells CATSDRAMGDRGTETQYF. CDR3 sequence (DNA): TGTGCCACCAGTGACAGGGCCATGGGGGACAGGGGGACGGAGACCCAGTACTTC.